The sequence of this TCR beta chain was determined in a study of ipilimumab plus nivolumab after autologous stem cell transplantation. The wider study: A median of 8 nivolumab and about five ipilimumab doses were given. The DLBCL cohort had primary refractory and relapsed disease, with 18-month progression-free survival of about 86% and 29%. General observations from the study: Per the authors, repertoire, Treg and microbiota data justify further study.

In regard to this clone: Its target is not known.

Some clones are missing from TCRdb's copy, which holds only in-frame ones; the method was immunoSEQ multiplex PCR. The sample lists 15,000 to 20,000 clones; roughly 77% were seen once. Per germline, CDR1 SGHAT and CDR2 FQNNGV. The CDR3 is made up of 19 amino acids. Unmatched junction bases numbered 19, after V lost 8 bases and J lost 4 bases. Checkpoint therapy with ipilimumab 1 mg/kg began 14 to 28 days after transplant. The V gene is TRBV11-2, the J gene TRBJ2-5; 13 bases are a match to TRBD2. The material sequenced was PBMCs, taken in a trial of ipilimumab plus nivolumab as post-transplant consolidation. The sequence derives from a male donor with diffuse large B-cell lymphoma. CDR3: CASPPSAGTSGMLGETQYF. The DNA for the CDR3 is TGTGCCAGCCCTCCGTCCGCGGGGACTAGCGGGATGTTGGGAGAGACCCAGTACTTC. The full variable domain, with the rest looked up from reference TRBV11-2 and TRBJ2-5, is EAGVAQSPRYKIIEKRQSVAFWCNPISGHATLYWYQQILGQGPKLLIQFQNNGVVDDSQLPKDRFSAERLKGVDSTLKIQPAKLEDSAVYLCASPPSAGTSGMLGETQYFGPGTRLLVL.